What follows describes a single TCR beta chain. Trimming removed 6 bases from V and 4 bases from J, with 11 bases in between. The CDR3 loop spans 13 amino acids. Some clones are missing from TCRdb's copy, which holds only in-frame ones; the method was immunoSEQ multiplex PCR. The sample carries just over 250,000 clones, around 87% recorded once. This sample stems from a study of blood T cell repertoires in COVID-19. Study-wide context: The analysed material was cDNA or gDNA that came from T cells, B-cell-depleted T cells, or PBMCs.

The sequence was collected from a woman aged 50 to 60 with acute or convalescent COVID-19. This chain uses TRBV12-3 or TRBV12-4 with TRBJ2-3, with a tentative D call TRBD2 (6 bases). What was sequenced was peripheral blood. In nucleotides, the CDR3 is TGTGCCAGCAGACCGGGGGAGGCAGATACGCAGTATTTT. This sequence encodes CASRPGEADTQYF.